The present T cell receptor beta chain was sequenced within a study of tumor-infiltrating lymphocytes in primary liver carcinoma. Study information: The patients comprised men and women between the ages of 30 and 69 years. Read depth, roughly 3.65 to 7.5 million productive TCRbeta reads, did not differ significantly between tissues. General study results and limits: Tumors carried a top-250-clone fraction significantly exceeding that of blood (p = 0.039).

Starting from approximately 0.45 ug of total RNA, TCR beta cDNA was produced with a primer in the constant region. Three nested multiplex PCR rounds, a slightly modified ARM-PCR method, built the TCR beta libraries. In the first two PCR rounds, TRBV1-TRBV30 forward primers were paired with a C-beta reverse primer, and each round lasted 10 cycles. MiXCR was run by TCRdb on the multiplex PCR reads, yielding one entry per CDR3 protein. There are around 170,000 distinct CDR3 sequences in the sample; about 60% occur only once, and under 75% lies in the top ten. From germline, CDR1 is SGHDN and CDR2 FVKESK. Deletions cut 4 bases from V and 8 bases from J, with 19 bases between. The CDR3 covers 15 residues. A word on this clonotype: The target antigen is unknown.

Blood RNA originated from unsorted whole blood, with germline DNA additionally extracted. The study enrolled treatment-naive patients with chronic HBV infection. This receptor was identified in a middle-aged man with primary liver carcinoma and hepatitis B virus infection. The chain employs TRBV14 and TRBJ2-3; possible D gene TRBD1, 6 bases. The source material was peripheral blood. This chain's CDR3 is CASSREAQGMRTQYF. The CDR3 DNA sequence: TGTGCCAGCAGCCGAGAAGCACAGGGAATGCGTACGCAGTATTTT.